This T cell receptor (beta chain) was sequenced during a study of blood T cell repertoires in COVID-19. Study context: Sources were T cells, B-cell-depleted T cells, or PBMCs; the material itself was cDNA or gDNA.

V was cut by 4 bases and J by 2 bases, with 17 bases left in between. Germline values: CDR1 LGHDT, CDR2 YNNKEL (reference sequence). The length of the CDR3 is 16 residues. Generated by immunoSEQ multiplex PCR, the TCRdb table keeps only in-frame clones and is missing some. The sample holds around 36,000 clones, 75% to 90% seen once. The sample taken for sequencing was peripheral blood. The sequence was obtained from a man in his 60s with acute or convalescent COVID-19. The V call is TRBV3-1 (or the pseudogene TRBV3-2), the J call TRBJ1-2; TRBD1 might be the D (6 bases). The CDR3 sequence is CASSPEGQILNYGYTF. The CDR3 bases are TGTGCCAGCAGCCCAGAAGGACAGATCCTAAACTATGGCTACACCTTC.